This TCR beta chain came from a study of OX40 agonist ivuxolimab in advanced cancers. At the level of the study: Clinicians treated patients with ivuxolimab, an agonistic anti-OX40 (CD134) antibody. Patients received intravenous ivuxolimab every 2 weeks at 0.01 to 10 mg/kg. One patient with hepatocellular carcinoma and two with cutaneous melanoma, three in all, had partial responses.

Study conclusions and caveats: Dosing at 0.1 to 3.0 mg/kg was accompanied by clonal expansion of CD4+ and CD8+ blood T cells by week 6.

Repertoires were generated with immunoSEQ multiplex PCR, while TCRdb's copy carries only in-frame clones and drops some. The table has around 53,000 clones, over 90% seen once. Per the germline V gene, CDR1 is LNHNV and CDR2 is YYDKDF (reference sequence). The CDR3 loop spans 14 amino acids. V was shortened by 0 bases and J by 4 bases, with 7 bases between the two germline ends. Details on this clone: The antigen remains unidentified.

Sequencing used CD4+ or CD8+ T cells sorted from blood, obtained in a trial of the OX40 agonist ivuxolimab. This TCR was sampled from an adult with an advanced solid tumor such as melanoma, head and neck, liver or kidney cancer. The chain is built from TRBV15 and TRBJ2-4; D gene ambiguous. CDR3 loop: CATSREGLKNIQYF. The CDR3 DNA sequence: TGTGCCACCAGCAGAGAGGGCCTAAAAAACATTCAGTACTTC. The full variable domain, its missing parts supplied by reference TRBV15 and TRBJ2-4, is DAMVIQNPRYQVTQFGKPVTLSCSQTLNHNVMYWYQQKSSQAPKLLFHYYDKDFNNEADTPDNFQSRRPNTSFCFLDIRSPGLGDTAMYLCATSREGLKNIQYFGAGTRLSVL.